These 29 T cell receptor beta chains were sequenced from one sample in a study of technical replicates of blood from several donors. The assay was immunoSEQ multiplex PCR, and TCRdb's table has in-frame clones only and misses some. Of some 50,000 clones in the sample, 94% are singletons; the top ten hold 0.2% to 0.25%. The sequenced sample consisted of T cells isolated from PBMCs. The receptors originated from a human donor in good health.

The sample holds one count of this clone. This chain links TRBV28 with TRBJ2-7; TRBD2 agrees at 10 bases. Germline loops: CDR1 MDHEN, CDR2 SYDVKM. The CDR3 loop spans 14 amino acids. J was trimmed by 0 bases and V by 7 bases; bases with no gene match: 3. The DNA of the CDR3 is TGTGCCAGCAAGTCTAGCGGGGGCTCCTACGAGCAGTACTTC. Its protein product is CASKSSGGSYEQYF.

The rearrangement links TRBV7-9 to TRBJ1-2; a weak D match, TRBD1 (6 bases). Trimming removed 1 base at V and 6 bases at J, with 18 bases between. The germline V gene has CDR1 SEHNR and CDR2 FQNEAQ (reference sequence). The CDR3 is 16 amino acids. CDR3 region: CASSLGAGRGNNGYTF. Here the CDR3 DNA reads TGTGCCAGCAGCTTAGGGGCGGGCAGGGGAAATAATGGCTACACCTTC.

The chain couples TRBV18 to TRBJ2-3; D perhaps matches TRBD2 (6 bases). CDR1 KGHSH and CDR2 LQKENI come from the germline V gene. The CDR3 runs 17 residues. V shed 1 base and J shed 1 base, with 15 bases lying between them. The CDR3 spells CASSPRVAQRGTDTQYF. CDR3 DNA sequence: TGTGCCAGCTCACCACGAGTCGCCCAGCGGGGCACAGATACGCAGTATTTT.

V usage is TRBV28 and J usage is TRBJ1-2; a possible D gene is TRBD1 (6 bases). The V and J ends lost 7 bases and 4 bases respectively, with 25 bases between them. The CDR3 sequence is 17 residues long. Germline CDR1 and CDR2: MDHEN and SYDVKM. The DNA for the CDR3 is TGTGCCAGCACCACCACGATAGGAGTACAGGGATCCTATGGCTACACCTTC. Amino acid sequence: CASTTTIGVQGSYGYTF.

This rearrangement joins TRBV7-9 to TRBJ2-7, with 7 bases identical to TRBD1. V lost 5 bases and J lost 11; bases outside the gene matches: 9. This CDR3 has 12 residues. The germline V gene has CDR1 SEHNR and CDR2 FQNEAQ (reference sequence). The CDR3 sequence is CASSPYRGGEYF. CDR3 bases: TGTGCCAGCAGCCCGTACAGGGGTGGGGAGTACTTC.

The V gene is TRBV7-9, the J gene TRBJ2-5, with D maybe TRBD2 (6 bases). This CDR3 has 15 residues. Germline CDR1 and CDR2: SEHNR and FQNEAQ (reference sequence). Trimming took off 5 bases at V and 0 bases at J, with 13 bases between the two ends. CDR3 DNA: TGTGCCAGCAGCGAGCGCGGGGAGGACCAAGAGACCCAGTACTTC. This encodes CASSERGEDQETQYF.

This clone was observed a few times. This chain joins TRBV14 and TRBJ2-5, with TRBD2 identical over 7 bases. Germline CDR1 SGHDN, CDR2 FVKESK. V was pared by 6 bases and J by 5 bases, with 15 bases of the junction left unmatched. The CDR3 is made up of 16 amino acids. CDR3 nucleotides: TGTGCCAGCAGTGAGATGGAGGGAGGGTTTCAGGAGACCCAGTACTTC. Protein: CASSEMEGGFQETQYF.

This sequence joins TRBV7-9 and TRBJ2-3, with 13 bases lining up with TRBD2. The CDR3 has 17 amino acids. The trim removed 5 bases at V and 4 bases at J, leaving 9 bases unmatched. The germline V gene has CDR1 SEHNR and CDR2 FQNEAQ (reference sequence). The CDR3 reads CASSPRTSGSTPDTQYF. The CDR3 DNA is TGTGCCAGCAGCCCCAGGACTAGCGGGAGTACCCCAGATACGCAGTATTTT.

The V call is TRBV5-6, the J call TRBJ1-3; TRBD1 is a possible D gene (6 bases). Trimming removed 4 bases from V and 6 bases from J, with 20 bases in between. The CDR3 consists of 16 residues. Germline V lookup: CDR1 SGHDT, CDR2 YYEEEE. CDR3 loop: CASSPGFAGAENTIYF. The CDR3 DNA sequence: TGTGCCAGCAGCCCTGGCTTCGCAGGGGCTGAAAACACCATATATTTT.

The CDR3 sequence: CASTEYRGGPQHF. CDR3 coding DNA: TGCGCCAGCACTGAATACCGCGGCGGGCCCCAGCATTTT. J is TRBJ1-5 and V is TRBV10-1, with unresolved D. Trimming stripped 7 bases from V and 9 bases from J, with 16 bases between. Germline V gene lookup returns CDR1 WNHNN and CDR2 SYGVQD (reference sequence). The CDR3 consists of 13 residues.

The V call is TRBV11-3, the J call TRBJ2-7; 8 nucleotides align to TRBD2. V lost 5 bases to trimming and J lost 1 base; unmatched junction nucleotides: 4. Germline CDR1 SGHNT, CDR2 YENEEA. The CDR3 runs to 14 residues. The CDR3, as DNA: TGTGCCAGCAGCATGGGACTAGATTCCTACGAGCAGTACTTC. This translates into CASSMGLDSYEQYF.

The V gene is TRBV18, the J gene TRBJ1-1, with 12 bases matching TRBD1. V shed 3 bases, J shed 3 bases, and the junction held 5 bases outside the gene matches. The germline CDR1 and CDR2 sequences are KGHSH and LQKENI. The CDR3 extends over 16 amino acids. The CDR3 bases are TGTGCCAGCTCACCCGCCCGGGACAGGGGGCACACTGAAGCTTTCTTT. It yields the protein CASSPARDRGHTEAFF.

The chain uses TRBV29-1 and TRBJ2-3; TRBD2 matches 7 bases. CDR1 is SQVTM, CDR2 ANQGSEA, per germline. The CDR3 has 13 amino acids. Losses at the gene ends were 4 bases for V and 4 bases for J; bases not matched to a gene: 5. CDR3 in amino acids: CSVAGRGPDTQYF. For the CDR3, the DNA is TGCAGCGTTGCGGGGAGGGGACCAGATACGCAGTATTTT.

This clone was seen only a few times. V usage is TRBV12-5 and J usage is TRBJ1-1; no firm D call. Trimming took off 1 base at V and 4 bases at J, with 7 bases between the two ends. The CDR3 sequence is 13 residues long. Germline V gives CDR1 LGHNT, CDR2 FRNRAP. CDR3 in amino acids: CASGLAYSTEAFF. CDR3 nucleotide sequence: TGTGCTAGTGGTTTGGCCTACAGCACTGAAGCTTTCTTT.

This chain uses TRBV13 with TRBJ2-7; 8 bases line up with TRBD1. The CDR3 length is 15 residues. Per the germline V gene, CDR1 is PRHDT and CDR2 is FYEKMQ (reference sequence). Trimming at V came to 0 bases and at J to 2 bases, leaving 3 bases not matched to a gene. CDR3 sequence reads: CASSLGTGQAYEQYF. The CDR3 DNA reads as TGTGCCAGCAGCTTAGGTACGGGACAGGCCTACGAGCAGTACTTC.

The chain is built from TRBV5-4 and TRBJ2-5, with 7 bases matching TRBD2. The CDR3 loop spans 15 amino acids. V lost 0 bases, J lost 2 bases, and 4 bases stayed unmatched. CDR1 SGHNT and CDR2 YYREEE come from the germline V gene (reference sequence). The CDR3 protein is CASSLGGGLQETQYF. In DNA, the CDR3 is TGTGCCAGCAGCTTGGGCGGGGGTCTGCAAGAGACCCAGTACTTC.

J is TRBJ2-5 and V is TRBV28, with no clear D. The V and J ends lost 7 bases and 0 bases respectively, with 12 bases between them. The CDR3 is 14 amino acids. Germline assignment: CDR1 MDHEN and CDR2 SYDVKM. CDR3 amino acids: CASKSYGYQETQYF. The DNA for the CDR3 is TGTGCCAGCAAATCTTACGGGTACCAAGAGACCCAGTACTTC.

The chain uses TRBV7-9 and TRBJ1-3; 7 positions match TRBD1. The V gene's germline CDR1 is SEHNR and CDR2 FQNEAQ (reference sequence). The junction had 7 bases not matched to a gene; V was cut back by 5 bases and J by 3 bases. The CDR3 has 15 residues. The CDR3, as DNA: TGTGCCAGCAGCCCCCGACAGGGACATGGAAACACCATATATTTT. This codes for CASSPRQGHGNTIYF.

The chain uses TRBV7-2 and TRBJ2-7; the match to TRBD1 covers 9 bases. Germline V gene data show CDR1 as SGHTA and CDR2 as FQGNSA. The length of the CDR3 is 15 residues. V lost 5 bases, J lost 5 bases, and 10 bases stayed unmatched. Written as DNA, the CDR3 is TGTGCCAGCAGCCGTCGGGACAGGGCTTTCAACGAGCAGTACTTC. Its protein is CASSRRDRAFNEQYF.

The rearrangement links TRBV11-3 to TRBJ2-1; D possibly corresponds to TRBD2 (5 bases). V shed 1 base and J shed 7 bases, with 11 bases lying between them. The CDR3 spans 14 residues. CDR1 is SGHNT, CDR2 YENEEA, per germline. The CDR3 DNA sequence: TGTGCCAGCAGCTTAGGTTCTCTAGCAAATGAGCAGTTCTTC. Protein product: CASSLGSLANEQFF.

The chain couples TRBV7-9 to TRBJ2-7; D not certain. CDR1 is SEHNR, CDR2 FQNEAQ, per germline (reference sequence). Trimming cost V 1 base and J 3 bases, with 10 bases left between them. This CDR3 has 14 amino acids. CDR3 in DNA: TGTGCCAGCAGCTTAGGTTTCCGAGACTACGAGCAGTACTTC. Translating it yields CASSLGFRDYEQYF. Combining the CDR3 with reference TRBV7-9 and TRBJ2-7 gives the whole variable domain DTGVSQNPRHKITKRGQNVTFRCDPISEHNRLYWYRQTLGQGPEFLTYFQNEAQLEKSRLLSDRFSAERPKGSFSTLEIQRTEQGDSAMYLCASSLGFRDYEQYFGPGTRLTVT.

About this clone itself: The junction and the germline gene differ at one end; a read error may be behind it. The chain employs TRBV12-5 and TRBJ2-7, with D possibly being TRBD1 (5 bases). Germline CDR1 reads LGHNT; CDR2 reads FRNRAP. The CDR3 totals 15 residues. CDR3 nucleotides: TGTGCTAGTGGTCTGGTATTGGGGCGCTCCTACGAGCAGTACTTC. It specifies CASGLVLGRSYEQYF.

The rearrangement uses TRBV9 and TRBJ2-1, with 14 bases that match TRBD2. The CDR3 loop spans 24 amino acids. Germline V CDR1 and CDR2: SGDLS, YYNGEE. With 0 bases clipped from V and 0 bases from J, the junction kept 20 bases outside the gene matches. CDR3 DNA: TGTGCCAGCAGCGTAGAAGATAAGGGACTAGCGGGGGACTCTACCTCGAGCTCCTACAATGAGCAGTTCTTC. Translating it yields CASSVEDKGLAGDSTSSSYNEQFF.

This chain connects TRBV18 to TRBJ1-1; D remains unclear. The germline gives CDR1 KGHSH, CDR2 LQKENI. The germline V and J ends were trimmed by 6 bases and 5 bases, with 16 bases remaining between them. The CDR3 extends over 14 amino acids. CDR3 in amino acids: CASSIRRELTEAFF. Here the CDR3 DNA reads TGTGCCAGCTCCATTCGTCGGGAGCTAACTGAAGCTTTCTTT. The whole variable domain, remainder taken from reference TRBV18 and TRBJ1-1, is NAGVMQNPRHLVRRRGQEARLRCSPMKGHSHVYWYRQLPEEGLKFMVYLQKENIIDESGMPKERFSAEFPKEGPSILRIQQVVRGDSAAYFCASSIRRELTEAFFGQGTRLTVV.

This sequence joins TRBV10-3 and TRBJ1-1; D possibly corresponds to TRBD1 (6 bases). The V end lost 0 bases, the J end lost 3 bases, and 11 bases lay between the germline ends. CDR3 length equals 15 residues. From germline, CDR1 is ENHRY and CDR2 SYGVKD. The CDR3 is CAISESSQGYTEAFF. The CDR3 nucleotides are TGTGCCATCAGTGAGTCGTCTCAGGGGTACACTGAAGCTTTCTTT.

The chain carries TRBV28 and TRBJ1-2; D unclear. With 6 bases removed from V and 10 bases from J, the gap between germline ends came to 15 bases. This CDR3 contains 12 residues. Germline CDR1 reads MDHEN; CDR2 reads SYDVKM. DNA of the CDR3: TGTGCCAGCAGCCCCCGGGAGACTTCCTACACCTTC. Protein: CASSPRETSYTF.

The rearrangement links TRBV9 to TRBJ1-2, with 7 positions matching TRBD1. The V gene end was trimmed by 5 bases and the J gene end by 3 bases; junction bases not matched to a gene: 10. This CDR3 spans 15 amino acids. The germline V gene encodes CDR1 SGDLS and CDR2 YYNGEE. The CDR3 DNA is TGTGCCAGCAGAAAAAGACAAGGGACAGACTATGGCTACACCTTC. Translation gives CASRKRQGTDYGYTF.

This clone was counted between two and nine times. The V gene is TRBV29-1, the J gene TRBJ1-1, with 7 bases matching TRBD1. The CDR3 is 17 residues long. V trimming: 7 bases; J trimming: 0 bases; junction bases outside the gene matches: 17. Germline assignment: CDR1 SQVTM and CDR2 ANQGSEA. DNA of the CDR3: TGCAGCGGTACACCCCGTCAGGGGGGAGGTATGAACACTGAAGCTTTCTTT. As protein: CSGTPRQGGGMNTEAFF. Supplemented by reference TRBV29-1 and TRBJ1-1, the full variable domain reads SAVISQKPSRDICQRGTSLTIQCQVDSQVTMMFWYRQQPGQSLTLIATANQGSEATYESGFVIDKFPISRPNLTFSTLTVSNMSPEDSSIYLCSGTPRQGGGMNTEAFFGQGTRLTVV.

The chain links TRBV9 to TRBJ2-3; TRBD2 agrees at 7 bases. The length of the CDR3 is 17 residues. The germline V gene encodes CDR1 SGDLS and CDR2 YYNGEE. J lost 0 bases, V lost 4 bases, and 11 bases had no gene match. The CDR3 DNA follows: TGTGCCAGCAGCCTGGGTACGACGGGGGGAAGCACAGATACGCAGTATTTT. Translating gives CASSLGTTGGSTDTQYF.